This TCR beta chain was retrieved from a study of blood T cell repertoires in COVID-19. Study background: Some COVID-19 samples were acute and others convalescent; all came from the United States, Italy and Spain. T cells, B-cell-depleted T cells, or PBMCs supplied cDNA or gDNA.

TCRdb's table, derived via immunoSEQ multiplex PCR, lists solely in-frame clones and lacks some. This sample has 150,000 to 200,000 clones, with about 80% found just once. Participant reports of clinical history set cohort assignment. The sequencing sample was made of PBMCs or T cells enriched from blood (not recorded which). This clonotype originated in a man aged 50 to 59 who had recovered from COVID-19.

Here the CDR3 reads CATSDFRASGSTDTQYF. The CDR3 coding sequence is TGTGCCACCAGTGATTTCCGGGCTAGCGGGAGCACAGATACGCAGTATTTT. The genes are TRBV24-1 and TRBJ2-3, with 8 nucleotides matching TRBD2. The CDR3 loop spans 17 amino acids. Germline CDR1 is KGHDR and CDR2 is SFDVKD. V gave up 1 base and J gave up 0 bases; unmatched junction bases: 5.